A single sample is the source of the 19 T cell receptor beta chains below, sequenced in a study of beta chain features in type 1 diabetes. Expressed TCRB transcripts were sequenced because the isolated RNA had all been reverse transcribed beforehand. Repertoires were generated with immunoSEQ multiplex PCR, while TCRdb's copy carries only in-frame clones and drops some. The sample comprises around 260,000 clones, just over 20% of which are singletons, and roughly 0.028% rests with the top ten. These receptors are not linked to any known antigen. General observations from the study: Type 1 diabetes patients had TCRB CDR3s that were shorter (moderately but significantly so) in all four CD4+ subsets.

The specimen was naive CD4+ T cells from blood. The receptor set was obtained from a middle-aged woman with type 1 diabetes.

In this sample, this clone turned up a few times. The chain has TRBV4-2 and TRBJ2-5; D possibly corresponds to TRBD2 (6 bases). The germline V and J ends were trimmed by 0 bases and 5 bases, with 10 bases remaining between them. Germline values: CDR1 LGHNA, CDR2 YNFKEQ. The CDR3 runs to 14 residues. As DNA, the CDR3 is TGTGCCAGCAGCCAAGATCCGGGAGAGGAGACCCAGTACTTC. This codes for CASSQDPGEETQYF.

The chain's CDR3 is CASSRIGTGADGYTF. The DNA of the CDR3 is TGTGCCAGCAGCCGCATCGGGACAGGGGCTGATGGCTACACCTTC. V gene TRBV5-4 combines with J gene TRBJ1-2; TRBD1 matches 10 bases. The CDR3 length is 15 residues. V lost 4 bases to trimming and J lost 6 bases; unmatched junction nucleotides: 9. In germline, CDR1 is SGHNT, CDR2 YYREEE (reference sequence).

The chain combines TRBV28 with TRBJ1-5; D perhaps matches TRBD1 (5 bases). The CDR3 runs 12 residues. Germline V CDR1 and CDR2: MDHEN, SYDVKM. V was cut by 6 bases and J by 5 bases, with 8 bases left in between. CDR3 region: CASRQGDQPQHF. For the CDR3, the DNA is TGTGCCAGCAGGCAGGGTGATCAGCCCCAGCATTTT.

This clone was counted a few times. This rearrangement joins TRBV5-1 to TRBJ1-1, with TRBD1 matching over 7 bases. The germline gives CDR1 SGHRS, CDR2 YFSETQ. V lost 2 bases, J lost 2 bases, and 3 bases stayed unmatched. This CDR3 region has 14 residues. In nucleotides, the CDR3 is TGCGCCAGCAGCTTAACAGGGGCCAACACTGAAGCTTTCTTT. It codes for CASSLTGANTEAFF.

The chain employs TRBV30 and TRBJ2-7, with 8 bases that match TRBD2. With V trimmed by 2 bases and J by 7 bases, 1 base remained unmatched. Germline V CDR1 and CDR2: GTSNPN, SVGIG (reference sequence). This CDR3 is 11 amino acids long. In DNA, the CDR3 is TGTGCCTGGAGTTTAGCGGGGGAGCAGTACTTC. Residues: CAWSLAGEQYF.

The chain uses TRBV7-2 and TRBJ1-4; TRBD1 agrees at 8 bases. The ends lost 5 bases at V and 10 bases at J; junction bases unmatched: 12. Germline-derived CDR1 and CDR2 are SGHTA and FQGNSA. The CDR3 loop spans 15 amino acids. DNA for the CDR3: TGTGCCAGCAGCGTTACCGGACAGGGAAGCGGAAAACTGTTTTTT. Encoded protein: CASSVTGQGSGKLFF.

This clone was observed a few times. This chain connects TRBV13 to TRBJ2-2, with 10 bases that match TRBD1. The CDR3 has 16 amino acids. Germline loops: CDR1 PRHDT, CDR2 FYEKMQ (reference sequence). V lost 3 bases to trimming and J lost 5 bases; unmatched junction nucleotides: 6. The CDR3 DNA follows: TGTGCCAGCAGCTTCTGGGACAGGGGAGGAACCGGGGAGCTGTTTTTT. It encodes CASSFWDRGGTGELFF. The full variable domain, its missing parts supplied by reference TRBV13 and TRBJ2-2, is AAGVIQSPRHLIKEKRETATLKCYPIPRHDTVYWYQQGPGQDPQFLISFYEKMQSDKGSIPDRFSAQQFSDYHSELNMSSLELGDSALYFCASSFWDRGGTGELFFGEGSRLTVL.

This clone appeared a few times. The rearrangement links TRBV4-1 to TRBJ2-3, with D hard to call. CDR1 and CDR2 (germline): MGHRA, YSYEKL. Trimming pared 1 base from V and 1 base from J, leaving 9 bases between. This CDR3 region has 15 residues. The CDR3 reads CASSQGLMGTDTQYF. DNA of the CDR3: TGCGCCAGCAGCCAAGGACTCATGGGCACAGATACGCAGTATTTT.

The chain joins TRBV9 to TRBJ2-5; a weak D match, TRBD1 (5 bases). The CDR3 is 16 residues long. Germline V CDR1 and CDR2: SGDLS, YYNGEE. The V end was cut by 0 bases, the J end by 2 bases, with 14 bases between. CDR3: CASSVAFQGTQETQYF. The CDR3 DNA is TGTGCCAGCAGCGTAGCGTTCCAGGGAACTCAAGAGACCCAGTACTTC.

The CDR3 is CASSGLRRSGETQYF. The CDR3 DNA sequence: TGTGCCAGCAGTGGACTCCGCAGATCAGGGGAGACCCAGTACTTC. The rearrangement uses TRBV25-1 and TRBJ2-5, with D possibly being TRBD1 (5 bases). V lost 4 bases and J lost 5, with 17 bases in between. Germline V lookup: CDR1 MGHDK, CDR2 SYGVNS. The CDR3 length is 15 residues. Drawing the rest from reference TRBV25-1 and TRBJ2-5, the complete variable domain is EADIYQTPRYLVIGTGKKITLECSQTMGHDKMYWYQQDPGMELHLIHYSYGVNSTEKGDLSSESTVSRIRTEHFPLTLESARPSHTSQYLCASSGLRRSGETQYFGPGTRLLVL.

The chain couples TRBV15 to TRBJ2-3; 10 bases fit TRBD1. The CDR3 is 13 amino acids. Germline V gene lookup returns CDR1 LNHNV and CDR2 YYDKDF (reference sequence). V gave up 0 bases and J gave up 13 bases; unmatched junction bases: 4. The CDR3, as DNA: TGTGCCACCAGCAGAGATCAGGACAGGGGGAAGTATTTT. Translation gives CATSRDQDRGKYF.

This chain links TRBV7-3 with TRBJ2-2; 7 bases agree with TRBD1. Germline CDR1 reads SGHTA; CDR2 reads FQGTGA. After removal of 2 bases from V and 6 bases from J, the junction contained 9 bases not matched to a gene. The CDR3 is 16 residues long. Written as DNA, the CDR3 is TGTGCCAGCAGCTTACCCAACAGGGGTGCGGCCGGGGAGCTGTTTTTT. Amino acids: CASSLPNRGAAGELFF.

This clone was detected only a few times. The chain links TRBV2 to TRBJ1-5, with D possibly matching TRBD1 (6 bases). The CDR3 is 14 amino acids. The germline V and J ends were trimmed by 7 bases and 4 bases, with 14 bases remaining between them. Germline V gene data show CDR1 as SNHLY and CDR2 as FYNNEI. CDR3 DNA sequence: TGTGCCAGCACCCCGGGGAGGGGGAATCAGCCCCAGCATTTT. It is translated as CASTPGRGNQPQHF.

The chain combines TRBV30 with TRBJ1-5; TRBD1 aligns across 10 bases. The CDR3 has 13 amino acids. V lost 3 bases to trimming and J lost 5 bases; unmatched junction nucleotides: 1. Germline V lookup: CDR1 GTSNPN, CDR2 SVGIG (reference sequence). The CDR3 DNA reads TGTGCCTGGAGCGGGACAGGGGATCAGCCCCAGCATTTT. Amino acids: CAWSGTGDQPQHF.

This chain uses TRBV25-1 with TRBJ2-1; 7 bases are shared with TRBD2. Germline V gives CDR1 MGHDK, CDR2 SYGVNS. The length of the CDR3 is 14 residues. Trimming removed 7 bases from V and 6 bases from J; junction bases left unmatched: 9. The CDR3 loop reads CASMMGGIANEQFF. The CDR3 nucleotides read TGTGCCAGCATGATGGGGGGGATCGCCAATGAGCAGTTCTTC.

The genes are TRBV7-2 and TRBJ2-5, with a possible D match to TRBD1 (5 bases). CDR3 length: 12 amino acids. V was pared by 5 bases and J by 5 bases, with 9 bases between. Germline CDR1 and CDR2: SGHTA and FQGNSA. Here the CDR3 DNA reads TGTGCCAGCAGCCCTGGGGCGGAGACCCAGTACTTC. This encodes CASSPGAETQYF.

This clone has a handful of counts. Other DNA sequences in the sample encode the same CDR3. The chain joins TRBV18 to TRBJ1-2, with D perhaps TRBD1 (5 bases). The V end was cut by 3 bases, the J end by 2 bases, with 7 bases between. Germline CDR1 and CDR2: KGHSH and LQKENI. The CDR3 totals 13 residues. The CDR3 DNA is TGTGCCAGCTCACCGGACAACAACTATGGCTACACCTTC. This codes for CASSPDNNYGYTF. The variable domain in full, completed from reference TRBV18 and TRBJ1-2, reads NAGVMQNPRHLVRRRGQEARLRCSPMKGHSHVYWYRQLPEEGLKFMVYLQKENIIDESGMPKERFSAEFPKEGPSILRIQQVVRGDSAAYFCASSPDNNYGYTFGSGTRLTVV.

This clone showed up just a few times. V gene TRBV4-3 combines with J gene TRBJ2-3; no clear D. Germline CDR1 and CDR2: LGHNA and YSLEER. The CDR3 is 18 amino acids. V lost 1 base, J lost 2 bases, and 19 bases lay in between. DNA for the CDR3: TGCGCCAGCAGCCAAGTCCCATCCGGGTCGCTTCTCACAGATACGCAGTATTTT. Protein product: CASSQVPSGSLLTDTQYF.

The gene calls are TRBV6-5 and TRBJ2-5; D call uncertain. The CDR3 contains 14 residues. Germline values: CDR1 MNHEY, CDR2 SVGAGI. Trimming removed 6 bases at V and 1 base at J, with 12 bases between. CDR3 protein: CASRPGVPQETQYF. CDR3 in DNA: TGTGCCAGCAGACCCGGAGTGCCCCAAGAGACCCAGTACTTC.